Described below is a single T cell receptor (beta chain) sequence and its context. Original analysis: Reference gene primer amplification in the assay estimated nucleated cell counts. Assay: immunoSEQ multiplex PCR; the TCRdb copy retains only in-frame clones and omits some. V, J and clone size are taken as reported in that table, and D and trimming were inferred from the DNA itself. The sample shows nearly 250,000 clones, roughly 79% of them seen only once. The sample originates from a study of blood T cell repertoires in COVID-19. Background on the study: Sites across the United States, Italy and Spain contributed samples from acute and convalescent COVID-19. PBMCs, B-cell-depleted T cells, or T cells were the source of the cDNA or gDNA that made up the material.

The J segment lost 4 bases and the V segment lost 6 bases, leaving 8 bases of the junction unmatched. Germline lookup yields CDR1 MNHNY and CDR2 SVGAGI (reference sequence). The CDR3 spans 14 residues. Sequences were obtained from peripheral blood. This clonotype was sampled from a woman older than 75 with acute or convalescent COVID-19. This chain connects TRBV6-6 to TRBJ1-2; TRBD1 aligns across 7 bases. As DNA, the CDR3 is TGTGCCAGCAGCCAAGACAGGGCAATCTATGGCTACACCTTC. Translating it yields CASSQDRAIYGYTF.